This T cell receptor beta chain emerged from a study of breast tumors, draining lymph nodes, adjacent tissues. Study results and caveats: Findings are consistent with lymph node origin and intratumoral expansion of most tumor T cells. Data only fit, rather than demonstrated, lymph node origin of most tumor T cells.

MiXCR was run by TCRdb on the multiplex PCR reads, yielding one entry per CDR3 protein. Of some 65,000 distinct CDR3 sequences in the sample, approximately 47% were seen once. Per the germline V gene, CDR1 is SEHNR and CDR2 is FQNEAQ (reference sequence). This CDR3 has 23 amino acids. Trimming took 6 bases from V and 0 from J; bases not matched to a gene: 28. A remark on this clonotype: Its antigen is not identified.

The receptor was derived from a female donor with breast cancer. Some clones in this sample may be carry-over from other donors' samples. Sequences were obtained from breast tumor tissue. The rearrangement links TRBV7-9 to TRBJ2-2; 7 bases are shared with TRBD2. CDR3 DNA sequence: TGTGCCAGCAGGAAGCGGGGTTTGCGCCAGGGTCCCCAGGGCTGTGCGAACACCGGGGAGCTGTTTTTT. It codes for CASRKRGLRQGPQGCANTGELFF.